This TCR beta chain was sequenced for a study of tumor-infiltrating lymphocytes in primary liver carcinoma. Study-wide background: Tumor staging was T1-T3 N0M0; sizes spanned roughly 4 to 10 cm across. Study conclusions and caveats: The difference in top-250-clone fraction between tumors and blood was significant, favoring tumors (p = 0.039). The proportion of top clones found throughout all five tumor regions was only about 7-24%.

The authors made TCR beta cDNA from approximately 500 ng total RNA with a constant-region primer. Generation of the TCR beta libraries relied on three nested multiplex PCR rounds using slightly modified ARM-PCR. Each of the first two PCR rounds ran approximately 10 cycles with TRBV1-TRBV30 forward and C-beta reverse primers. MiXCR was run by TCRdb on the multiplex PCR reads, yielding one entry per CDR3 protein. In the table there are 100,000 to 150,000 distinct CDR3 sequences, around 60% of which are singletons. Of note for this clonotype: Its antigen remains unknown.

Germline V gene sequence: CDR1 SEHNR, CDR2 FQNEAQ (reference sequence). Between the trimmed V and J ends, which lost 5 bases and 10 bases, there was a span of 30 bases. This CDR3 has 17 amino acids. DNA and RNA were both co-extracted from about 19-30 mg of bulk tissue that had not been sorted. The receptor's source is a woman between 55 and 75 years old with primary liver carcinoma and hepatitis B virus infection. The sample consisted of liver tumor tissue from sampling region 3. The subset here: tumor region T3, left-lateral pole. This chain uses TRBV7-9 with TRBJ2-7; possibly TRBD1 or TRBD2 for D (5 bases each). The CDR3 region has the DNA TGTGCCAGCAGCCCCACGGGGCGACAAATGGCCTCCTACTATCAGTACTTC. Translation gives CASSPTGRQMASYYQYF.